A single T cell receptor (beta chain) is shown here with its context. Sequencing used immunoSEQ multiplex PCR; TCRdb keeps in-frame clones, though not all of them. Here the sample spans tens of thousands of clones, 84% being singletons. From germline, CDR1 is MNHEY and CDR2 SMNVEV (reference sequence). CDR3 length: 15 residues. Trimming removed 5 bases from V and 9 bases from J; junction bases left unmatched: 12. The sample originates from a study of OX40 agonist ivuxolimab in advanced cancers. The source of this sequence is an adult with an advanced solid tumor such as melanoma, head and neck, liver or kidney cancer. This specimen consisted of CD4+ or CD8+ T cells sorted from blood, obtained in a trial of the OX40 agonist ivuxolimab. The chain has TRBV27 and TRBJ2-1, with 8 bases lining up with TRBD2. The CDR3 bases are TGTGCCAGCAGTCTTGCCCCGGGGGCGGGAGGTGAGCAGTTCTTC. Translation gives CASSLAPGAGGEQFF.